Below, 25 T cell receptor beta chains from the same sample are listed, as sequenced in a study of T cell responses to AZD1222 COVID-19 vaccine. Assay: immunoSEQ multiplex PCR; the TCRdb copy retains only in-frame clones and omits some. The top ten clones hold 4.4% of a sample with more than 100,000 clones, about nine tenths of them seen once. The starting material was peripheral blood, obtained on day 0 of AZD1222 vaccination. These receptors were collected from an adult in good health.

The genes are TRBV5-5 and TRBJ1-2, with 7 bases lining up with TRBD1. Germline assignment: CDR1 SGHKS and CDR2 YYEKEE (reference sequence). The V segment lost 4 bases and the J segment 4 bases; nucleotides outside the gene matches: 10. This CDR3 spans 15 amino acids. CDR3 bases: TGTGCCAGCAGCCCGTATGACAGGGCGGGCTATGGCTACACCTTC. As protein: CASSPYDRAGYGYTF.

The chain employs TRBV28 and TRBJ2-7, with TRBD2 identical over 9 bases. Germline CDR1 and CDR2: MDHEN and SYDVKM. The V segment lost 6 bases and the J segment 2 bases; nucleotides outside the gene matches: 8. This CDR3 region has 15 residues. The CDR3 DNA reads TGTGCCAGCAGGCCTCGCGGACTAGCGACCTACGAGCAGTACTTC. This encodes CASRPRGLATYEQYF.

The rearrangement uses TRBV2 and TRBJ1-5; D perhaps matches TRBD1 (6 bases). The CDR3 runs to 14 residues. V dropped 8 bases and J dropped 0 bases, with 11 bases sitting between them. In germline, CDR1 is SNHLY, CDR2 FYNNEI. CDR3 DNA: TGTGCCAGCCAGACAGGCAATAGCAATCAGCCCCAGCATTTT. It is translated as CASQTGNSNQPQHF.

The J gene is TRBJ1-1, the V gene TRBV6-5; possibly TRBD1 for D (5 bases). V was pared by 6 bases and J by 5 bases, with 16 bases between. CDR3 length: 14 amino acids. Germline V gene sequence: CDR1 MNHEY, CDR2 SVGAGI. CDR3 protein: CASRAGPRATEAFF. The CDR3, as DNA: TGTGCCAGCAGGGCGGGACCTAGGGCAACTGAAGCTTTCTTT.

This chain connects TRBV6-2 or TRBV6-3 to TRBJ2-7; weak D call: TRBD2 (5 bases). This CDR3 is built from 15 residues. Germline lookup yields CDR1 MNHEY and CDR2 SVGEGT. V was pared by 2 bases and J by 1 base, with 12 bases between. CDR3: CASSYPAGFSYEQYF. The DNA of the CDR3 is TGTGCCAGCAGTTACCCCGCGGGCTTTTCCTACGAGCAGTACTTC.

This chain links TRBV5-6 with TRBJ2-6; tentative D call: TRBD2 (5 bases). V was pared by 4 bases and J by 2 bases, with 10 bases between. This CDR3 is 15 amino acids long. Germline lookup yields CDR1 SGHDT and CDR2 YYEEEE. The CDR3 DNA sequence: TGTGCCAGCAGCCGCGAGGGTGCTGGGGCCAACGTCCTGACTTTC. It encodes CASSREGAGANVLTF.

This clone was counted a few times. The chain is built from TRBV2 and TRBJ1-5, with D hard to call. V was shortened by 5 bases and J by 0 bases, with 5 bases between the two germline ends. The V gene's germline CDR1 is SNHLY and CDR2 FYNNEI. The CDR3 is 13 residues long. The CDR3: CASSPSSNQPQHF. The CDR3, as DNA: TGTGCCAGCAGTCCCAGTAGCAATCAGCCCCAGCATTTT.

This clone appeared a single time. The chain links TRBV24-1 to TRBJ1-4; D remains ambiguous. The CDR3 totals 14 residues. V lost 4 bases and J lost 4, with 9 bases in between. Germline V CDR1 and CDR2: KGHDR, SFDVKD. The CDR3 region has the DNA TGTGCCACCAGTGACCCACAGAGTAATGAAAAACTGTTTTTT. Translated: CATSDPQSNEKLFF.

The V call is TRBV28, the J call TRBJ1-3; D gene unclear. The germline V gene encodes CDR1 MDHEN and CDR2 SYDVKM. This CDR3 has 16 residues. Trimming pared 1 base from V and 1 base from J, leaving 11 bases between. The chain's CDR3 is CASSLLSGFSGNTIYF. CDR3 coding DNA: TGTGCCAGCAGTTTATTATCCGGGTTTTCTGGAAACACCATATATTTT. Together with reference TRBV28 and TRBJ1-3, the CDR3 gives the full variable domain: DVKVTQSSRYLVKRTGEKVFLECVQDMDHENMFWYRQDPGLGLRLIYFSYDVKMKEKGDIPEGYSVSREKKERFSLILESASTNQTSMYLCASSLLSGFSGNTIYFGEGSWLTVV.

V gene TRBV29-1 combines with J gene TRBJ1-1, with no clear D. CDR3 length equals 15 residues. Between the trimmed V and J ends, which lost 0 bases and 1 base, there was a span of 12 bases. The V gene's germline CDR1 is SQVTM and CDR2 ANQGSEA. This CDR3 reads CSVEDPHGPNTEAFF. CDR3 nucleotides: TGCAGCGTTGAAGATCCTCACGGGCCGAACACTGAAGCTTTCTTT.

This clone has only one observation. This chain uses TRBV13 with TRBJ1-2; 9 bases match TRBD1. CDR3 length equals 15 residues. CDR1 is PRHDT, CDR2 FYEKMQ, per germline (reference sequence). With V trimmed by 5 bases and J by 4 bases, 8 bases remained unmatched. The CDR3 DNA reads as TGTGCCAGCAGCACAAGGGACAGGGATGGCTATGGCTACACCTTC. This gives the protein CASSTRDRDGYGYTF.

The chain couples TRBV10-3 to TRBJ2-7, with D tentatively TRBD1 (6 bases). Deletions cut 2 bases from V and 4 bases from J, with 15 bases between. This CDR3 is built from 15 residues. CDR1 is ENHRY and CDR2 is SYGVKD in the germline V gene. The CDR3 nucleotides read TGTGCCATCAGTGAGCCGCTAAGACAGGCTTACGAGCAGTACTTC. Its protein is CAISEPLRQAYEQYF.

V usage is TRBV5-6 and J usage is TRBJ1-5; D might be TRBD1 (6 bases). The V end lost 1 base, the J end lost 2 bases, and 10 bases lay between the germline ends. The V gene's germline CDR1 is SGHDT and CDR2 YYEEEE. The CDR3 runs 15 residues. The CDR3 region has the DNA TGTGCCAGCAGCTTGTCCCGACAGGGCAATCAGCCCCAGCATTTT. This translates into CASSLSRQGNQPQHF.

The rearrangement joins TRBV10-3 to TRBJ1-5, with a possible D match to TRBD1 (6 bases). The CDR3 is 14 amino acids. Germline-derived CDR1 and CDR2 are ENHRY and SYGVKD. Trimming took 2 bases from V and 9 from J, leaving 14 bases between them. This CDR3 reads CAISEPAGDGPQHF. CDR3 nucleotides: TGTGCCATCAGTGAGCCCGCAGGGGACGGGCCCCAGCATTTT.

This rearrangement joins TRBV18 to TRBJ2-1; D remains ambiguous. The CDR3 totals 14 residues. Per the germline V gene, CDR1 is KGHSH and CDR2 is LQKENI. V gave up 1 base and J gave up 4 bases, with 8 bases separating them. The CDR3 nucleotides are TGTGCCAGCTCACCACGTGATGGATACAATGAGCAGTTCTTC. Translated: CASSPRDGYNEQFF.

V is TRBV30 and J is TRBJ1-6, with a weak D call TRBD1 (5 bases). Trimming cost V 2 bases and J 7 bases, with 15 bases left between them. The germline V gene encodes CDR1 GTSNPN and CDR2 SVGIG (reference sequence). The CDR3 runs 15 residues. The CDR3: CAWSTFGTSNSPLHF. CDR3 sequence (DNA): TGTGCCTGGAGTACCTTCGGGACCTCGAATTCACCCCTCCACTTT.

The chain couples TRBV11-1 to TRBJ2-2; D may match TRBD1 or TRBD2 (5 bases each). The CDR3 has 15 residues. V lost 5 bases and J 3 bases, leaving 13 bases between the germline ends. CDR1 SGHAT and CDR2 FQDESV come from the germline V gene (reference sequence). The CDR3 spells CASSRAGTDTGELFF. The CDR3 DNA reads as TGTGCCAGCAGCCGAGCCGGGACGGACACCGGGGAGCTGTTTTTT.

The gene calls are TRBV28 and TRBJ2-7, with D unresolved. CDR1 is MDHEN and CDR2 is SYDVKM in the germline V gene. The CDR3 runs to 16 residues. V was trimmed by 6 bases and J by 3 bases, leaving 21 bases between them. The CDR3, as DNA: TGTGCCAGCAGCCTAAGGACCGTTGCTTATAACTACGAGCAGTACTTC. Protein sequence: CASSLRTVAYNYEQYF.

V and J are TRBV5-6 and TRBJ1-2; the D is unclear. V dropped 4 bases and J dropped 7 bases, with 11 bases sitting between them. There are 12 residues in the CDR3. The V gene's germline CDR1 is SGHDT and CDR2 YYEEEE. CDR3: CASSPGESGYTF. Here the CDR3 DNA reads TGTGCCAGCAGCCCTGGTGAGAGTGGCTACACCTTC.

The chain is built from TRBV15 and TRBJ1-5; D is ambiguous. Germline CDR1 and CDR2: LNHNV and YYDKDF (reference sequence). The CDR3 sequence is 15 residues long. V was clipped by 3 bases and J by 6 bases, with 15 bases between them. CDR3 region: CATSSQVTSTQPQHF. In DNA, the CDR3 is TGTGCCACCAGCAGTCAAGTCACCAGTACTCAGCCCCAGCATTTT.

The V gene is TRBV30, the J gene TRBJ2-1; weak D call: TRBD2 (5 bases). Germline V gives CDR1 GTSNPN, CDR2 SVGIG (reference sequence). This CDR3 is 11 amino acids long. The V and J ends lost 2 bases and 7 bases respectively, with 6 bases between them. The CDR3 here is CAWSRTNEQFF. DNA of the CDR3: TGTGCCTGGAGTAGGACTAATGAGCAGTTCTTC.

The genes are TRBV5-6 and TRBJ2-2; TRBD1 matches at 12 bases. The CDR3 extends over 19 amino acids. Per germline, CDR1 SGHDT and CDR2 YYEEEE. The J segment lost 2 bases and the V segment lost 3 bases, leaving 11 bases of the junction unmatched. In nucleotides, the CDR3 is TGTGCCAGCAGCTCCAAAGGGACAGGGGGCGTCCGTAACACCGGGGAGCTGTTTTTT. The encoded protein is CASSSKGTGGVRNTGELFF.

V gene TRBV19 combines with J gene TRBJ1-1; 7 bases map to TRBD1. This CDR3 has 14 amino acids. Germline V gene sequence: CDR1 LNHDA, CDR2 SQIVND (reference sequence). V trimming: 4 bases; J trimming: 4 bases; junction bases outside the gene matches: 6. DNA of the CDR3: TGTGCCAGTAGTAGAGACAGGGAGGGCACTGAAGCTTTCTTT. Its translation is CASSRDREGTEAFF.

The chain combines TRBV3-1 (or the pseudogene TRBV3-2) with TRBJ2-2; D uncertain. Germline CDR1 and CDR2: LGHDT and YNNKEL (reference sequence). The ends were cut back, 1 base at V and 6 bases at J, with 6 bases in the middle. This CDR3 has 13 residues. CDR3 sequence: CASSQARAGELFF. The CDR3 DNA reads as TGTGCCAGCAGCCAAGCTAGGGCCGGGGAGCTGTTTTTT.

The V call is TRBV19, the J call TRBJ1-3; D is perhaps TRBD1 (5 bases). The CDR3 sequence is 15 residues long. CDR1 LNHDA and CDR2 SQIVND come from the germline V gene (reference sequence). Trimming shortened V by 6 bases and J by 0 bases, and 12 bases separated the two germline ends. The CDR3 here is CASRPGRNSGNTIYF. The CDR3 bases are TGTGCCAGTAGACCAGGGCGGAACTCTGGAAACACCATATATTTT.